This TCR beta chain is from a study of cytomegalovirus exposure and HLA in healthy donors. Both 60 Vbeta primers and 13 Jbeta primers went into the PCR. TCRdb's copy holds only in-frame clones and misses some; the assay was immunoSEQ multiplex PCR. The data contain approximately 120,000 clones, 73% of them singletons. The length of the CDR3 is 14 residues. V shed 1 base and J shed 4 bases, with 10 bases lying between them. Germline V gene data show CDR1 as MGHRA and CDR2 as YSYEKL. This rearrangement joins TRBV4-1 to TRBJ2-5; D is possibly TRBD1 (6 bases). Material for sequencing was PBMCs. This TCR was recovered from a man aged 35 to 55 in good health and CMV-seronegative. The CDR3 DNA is TGCGCCAGCAGCCAAGCGCAGGGGCTAGAGACCCAGTACTTC. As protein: CASSQAQGLETQYF.